This T cell receptor (beta chain) stems from a study of blood T cell repertoires in COVID-19. Study overall: The study drew acute and convalescent COVID-19 samples from the United States, Italy and Spain. PBMCs, B-cell-depleted T cells, or T cells provided the cDNA or gDNA that made up the material.

Original processing notes: Reference gene primer amplification gave estimated nucleated cell counts. The method was immunoSEQ multiplex PCR; TCRdb's version includes in-frame clones alone and lacks a portion of them. V and J calls and clone size come straight from that table; D and trimming were deduced from the DNA. The table shows tens of thousands of clones, with around nine tenths occurring only once. The CDR3 spans 13 residues. V shed 6 bases, J shed 2 bases, and the junction held 6 bases outside the gene matches. The germline V gene has CDR1 SQVTM and CDR2 ANQGSEA. V usage is TRBV29-1 and J usage is TRBJ1-2; 7 bases match TRBD1. This clonotype was obtained from a woman aged 55-69 years with acute or convalescent COVID-19. Specimen: peripheral blood. The CDR3 here is CSVGTQGNYGYTF. CDR3 DNA sequence: TGCAGCGTGGGTACACAGGGGAACTATGGCTACACCTTC.